This TCR beta chain is from a study of blood T cell repertoires in COVID-19. For the study at large: Material from acute and convalescent COVID-19 was sourced from the United States, Italy and Spain. PBMCs, B-cell-depleted T cells, or T cells were the source of the cDNA or gDNA that made up the material.

This clone was counted a single time. With 4 bases clipped from V and 4 bases from J, the junction kept 13 bases outside the gene matches. Germline V gene lookup returns CDR1 LNHNV and CDR2 YYDKDF (reference sequence). There are 16 residues in the CDR3. Original processing methods: Amplifying reference gene primers gave estimates of nucleated cell counts. Clones were read by immunoSEQ multiplex PCR, and TCRdb kept only the in-frame ones, dropping some. The V and J calls and the clone size are those of that table, but D and trimming were determined from the DNA. The sample has some 260,000 clones, roughly 87% seen once.

The source material was peripheral blood. This clonotype originated in a woman aged 25 to 45 with acute or convalescent COVID-19. This sequence joins TRBV15 and TRBJ2-7, with 7 bases aligning to TRBD2. The DNA for the CDR3 is TGTGCCACCAGCATGAGAGCGGGACTCGCTACTTACGAGCAGTACTTC. Translated: CATSMRAGLATYEQYF.